These 14 T cell receptor beta chains came from one sample sequenced in a study of T cell changes during pregnancy in multiple sclerosis (dated by TCRdb to the late 2010s). Libraries were constructed by the immunoSEQ multiplex PCR assay. In TCRdb, the immuneACCESS table is reduced to in-frame sequences with V and J assigned. These tables do not hold every clone; where another copy was compared, an unresolved V gene accounts for under half, and the others remain unexplained. The sample table shows tens of thousands of clones, and around 92% are seen once. 0.25% of the sample lies in the top ten. The material was CD4+ T cells from peripheral blood mononuclear cells, obtained in the third trimester of pregnancy. Receptor source: a female donor with multiple sclerosis, enrolled in a pregnancy study.

The chain couples TRBV11-2 to TRBJ1-6; 7 nucleotides match TRBD1. CDR1 and CDR2 (germline): SGHAT, FQNNGV. The CDR3 is 15 amino acids. V trimming: 2 bases; J trimming: 10 bases; junction bases outside the gene matches: 8. This CDR3 is CASSLRGTEDSPLHF. CDR3 nucleotides: TGTGCCAGCAGCTTAAGGGGGACAGAAGACTCACCCCTCCACTTT.

This sequence joins TRBV5-4 and TRBJ2-1; 14 bases are a match to TRBD2. The CDR3 covers 15 residues. The V segment lost 4 bases and the J segment 8 bases; nucleotides outside the gene matches: 5. The V gene's germline CDR1 is SGHNT and CDR2 YYREEE (reference sequence). Written as DNA, the CDR3 is TGTGCCAGCAGCACCGGGACTAGCGGGGGTTATGAGCAGTTCTTC. Translation gives CASSTGTSGGYEQFF.

Concerning this clone itself: One end of the junction is discordant with germline, which a read error may explain. The genes are TRBV30 and TRBJ2-7, with D hard to call. This CDR3 comprises 11 residues. Germline-derived CDR1 and CDR2 are GTSNPN and SVGIG (reference sequence). CDR3 loop: CACVEAVVLTF. The CDR3, as DNA: TGTGCCTGTGTCGAGGCGGTCGTTTTGACCTTC.

The rearrangement links TRBV11-2 to TRBJ2-1, with TRBD2 matching over 16 bases. CDR3 length: 18 residues. The germline gives CDR1 SGHAT, CDR2 FQNNGV. The junction had 10 bases not matched to a gene; V was cut back by 9 bases and J by 2 bases. As DNA, the CDR3 is TGTGCCAGGCATCCGGGACTAGCGGGAGGGACCCCCTACAATGAGCAGTTCTTC. Translated: CARHPGLAGGTPYNEQFF.

The chain has TRBV21-1 and TRBJ1-2; the listed D gene, TRBD1, was not tested against the DNA. TRBV21-1 is recorded as a pseudogene. This CDR3 has 15 residues. The CDR3: CASSTCQDSYYGYTF. The CDR3 coding sequence is TGTGCCAGCAGCACATGTCAGGATTCTTACTATGGCTACACCTTC.

The chain uses TRBV7-9 and TRBJ2-1; the D gene is possibly TRBD2 (7 bases). Trimming left V 4 bases short and J 7 bases short, with 17 bases between. The CDR3 is 15 residues long. CDR1 is SEHNR, CDR2 FQNEAQ, per germline (reference sequence). CDR3 loop: CASSSAGGLRNEQFF. CDR3 DNA: TGTGCCAGCAGCTCCGCCGGGGGGCTGAGGAATGAGCAGTTCTTC.

The V gene is TRBV2, the J gene TRBJ1-3, with D possibly TRBD1 on 5 matching bases. The V end lost 5 bases, the J end lost 6 bases, and 17 bases lay between the germline ends. Germline V gene sequence: CDR1 SNHLY, CDR2 FYNNEI. This CDR3 has 15 residues. The DNA for the CDR3 is TGTGCCAGCAGTCCCGGGACTAGCGGCTCAAACACCATATATTTT. Its translation is CASSPGTSGSNTIYF.

V is TRBV11-2 and J is TRBJ2-1; 11 bases are shared with TRBD2. The germline V gene encodes CDR1 SGHAT and CDR2 FQNNGV. V lost 6 bases to trimming and J lost 6 bases; unmatched junction nucleotides: 10. The CDR3 extends over 16 amino acids. CDR3 in DNA: TGTGCCAGCAGATTGGTGCGGCTAGCGGGGGGCAATGAGCAGTTCTTC. Its translation is CASRLVRLAGGNEQFF.

This chain links TRBV30 with TRBJ2-3; the D is unclear. V was shortened by 0 bases and J by 3 bases, with 7 bases between the two germline ends. The CDR3 totals 13 residues. The germline CDR1 and CDR2 sequences are GTSNPN and SVGIG (reference sequence). CDR3 sequence (DNA): TGTGCCTGGAGTGTACCAGGTACAGATACGCAGTATTTT. As protein: CAWSVPGTDTQYF. Looking up the rest from reference TRBV30 and TRBJ2-3 gives the full variable domain: SQTIHQWPATLVQPVGSPLSLECTVEGTSNPNLYWYRQAAGRGLQLLFYSVGIGQISSEVPQNLSASRPQDRQFILSSKKLLLSDSGFYLCAWSVPGTDTQYFGPGTRLTVL.

The chain carries TRBV15 and TRBJ1-5; D remains unclear. V gave up 0 bases and J gave up 0 bases, with 12 bases separating them. The germline V gene encodes CDR1 LNHNV and CDR2 YYDKDF (reference sequence). The CDR3 runs 17 residues. Here the CDR3 reads CATSRDTTAYSNQPQHF. CDR3 coding DNA: TGTGCCACCAGCAGAGATACAACAGCTTATAGCAATCAGCCCCAGCATTTT.

The chain has TRBV28 and TRBJ1-5; D is unresolved. Germline V gene lookup returns CDR1 MDHEN and CDR2 SYDVKM. The CDR3 is 13 residues long. V lost 4 bases, J lost 3 bases, and 7 bases lay in between. CDR3 sequence: CASSSSFNQPQHF. Written as DNA, the CDR3 is TGTGCCAGCAGTTCGTCCTTCAATCAGCCCCAGCATTTT.

The chain recombines TRBV5-5 with TRBJ2-7, with TRBD1 matching 10 bases. Per germline, CDR1 SGHKS and CDR2 YYEKEE (reference sequence). V dropped 4 bases and J dropped 2; count of bases not matched to a gene: 3. This CDR3 is built from 14 residues. CDR3 residues: CASSLGQGAYEQYF. As DNA, the CDR3 is TGTGCCAGCAGCCTCGGACAGGGGGCCTACGAGCAGTACTTC.

This rearrangement joins TRBV2 to TRBJ2-5; no clear D. Per the germline V gene, CDR1 is SNHLY and CDR2 is FYNNEI. The CDR3 extends over 11 amino acids. Trimming removed 3 bases at V and 10 bases at J, with 9 bases between. The CDR3 sequence is CASSELAGQYF. The CDR3 DNA reads TGTGCCAGCAGTGAGTTGGCAGGCCAGTACTTC.

The rearrangement links TRBV30 to TRBJ1-5; 7 positions match TRBD1. The CDR3 totals 14 residues. Germline CDR1 is GTSNPN and CDR2 is SVGIG (reference sequence). J gave up 3 bases and V 0 bases, and 2 bases lay outside the gene matches. In nucleotides, the CDR3 is TGTGCCTGGAGTGTACAGGGGACCAATCAGCCCCAGCATTTT. It translates to CAWSVQGTNQPQHF.